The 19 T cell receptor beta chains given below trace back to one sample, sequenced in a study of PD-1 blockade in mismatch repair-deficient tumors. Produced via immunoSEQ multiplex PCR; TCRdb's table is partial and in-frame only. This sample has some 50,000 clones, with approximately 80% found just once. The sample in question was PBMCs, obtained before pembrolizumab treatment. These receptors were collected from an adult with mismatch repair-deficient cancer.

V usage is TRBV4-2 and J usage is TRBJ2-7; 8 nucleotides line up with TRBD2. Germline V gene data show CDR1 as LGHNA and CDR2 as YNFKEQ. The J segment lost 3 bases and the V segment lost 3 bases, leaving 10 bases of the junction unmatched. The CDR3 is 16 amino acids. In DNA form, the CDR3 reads TGTGCCAGCAGCCATCTGACTAGCGCCCAGCGCTACGAGCAGTACTTC. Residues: CASSHLTSAQRYEQYF.

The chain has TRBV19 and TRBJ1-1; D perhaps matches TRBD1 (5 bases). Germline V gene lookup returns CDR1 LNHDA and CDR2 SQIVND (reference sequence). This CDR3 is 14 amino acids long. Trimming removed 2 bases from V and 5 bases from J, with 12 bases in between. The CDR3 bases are TGTGCCAGTAGTATAACGGGGGATTTTACTGAAGCTTTCTTT. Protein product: CASSITGDFTEAFF.

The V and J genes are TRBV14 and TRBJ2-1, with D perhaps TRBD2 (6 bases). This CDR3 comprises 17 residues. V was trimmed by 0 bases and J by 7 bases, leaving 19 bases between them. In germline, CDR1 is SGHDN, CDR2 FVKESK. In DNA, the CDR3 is TGTGCCAGCAGCCAAGACTACGGGCCCGGGACTCGGAATGAGCAGTTCTTC. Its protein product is CASSQDYGPGTRNEQFF.

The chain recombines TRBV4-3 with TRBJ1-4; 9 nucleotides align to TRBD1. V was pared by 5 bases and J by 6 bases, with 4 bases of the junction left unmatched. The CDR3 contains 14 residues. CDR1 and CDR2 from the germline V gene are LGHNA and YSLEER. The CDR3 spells CASSTRQGDEKLFF. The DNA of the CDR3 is TGCGCCAGCAGCACACGACAGGGGGATGAAAAACTGTTTTTT.

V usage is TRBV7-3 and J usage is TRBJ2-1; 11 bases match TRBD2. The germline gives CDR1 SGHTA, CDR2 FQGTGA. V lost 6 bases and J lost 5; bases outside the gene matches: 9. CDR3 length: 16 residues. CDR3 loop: CASSRSLAGVDNEQFF. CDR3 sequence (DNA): TGTGCCAGCAGTCGGTCACTAGCGGGAGTGGACAATGAGCAGTTCTTC.

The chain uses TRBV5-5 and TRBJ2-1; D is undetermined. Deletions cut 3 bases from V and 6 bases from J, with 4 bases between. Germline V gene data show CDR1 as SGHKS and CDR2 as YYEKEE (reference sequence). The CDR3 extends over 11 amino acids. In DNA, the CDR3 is TGTGCCAGCAGCTCCCGCAATGAGCAGTTCTTC. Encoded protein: CASSSRNEQFF.

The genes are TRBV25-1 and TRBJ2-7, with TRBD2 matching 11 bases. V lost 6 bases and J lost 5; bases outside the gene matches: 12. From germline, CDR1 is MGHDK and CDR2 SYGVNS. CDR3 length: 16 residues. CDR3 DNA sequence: TGTGCCAGCAGGCCCCAGGGGACTAGCGGATCTCACGAGCAGTACTTC. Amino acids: CASRPQGTSGSHEQYF.

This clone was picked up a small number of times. The CDR3 coding sequence is TGTGCCAGCACTAGCGGACAGGGCGACACTGAAGCTTTCTTT. As protein: CASTSGQGDTEAFF. V is TRBV6-5 and J is TRBJ1-1; TRBD1 matches at 8 bases. The V and J ends lost 7 bases and 3 bases, in that order; junction bases with no gene match: 7. The CDR3 is 14 amino acids. In germline, CDR1 is MNHEY, CDR2 SVGAGI.

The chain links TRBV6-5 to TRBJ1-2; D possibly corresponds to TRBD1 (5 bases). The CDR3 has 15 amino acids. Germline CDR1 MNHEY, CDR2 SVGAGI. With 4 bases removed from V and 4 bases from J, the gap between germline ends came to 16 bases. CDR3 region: CASSSQDAGFYGYTF. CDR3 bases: TGTGCCAGCAGTTCTCAGGACGCAGGGTTCTATGGCTACACCTTC.

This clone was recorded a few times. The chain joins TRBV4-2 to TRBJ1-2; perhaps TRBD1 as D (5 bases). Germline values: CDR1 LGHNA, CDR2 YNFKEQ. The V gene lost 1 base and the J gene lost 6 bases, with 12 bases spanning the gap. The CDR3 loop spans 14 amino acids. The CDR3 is CASSQVLGGNGYTF. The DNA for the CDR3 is TGTGCCAGCAGCCAAGTACTCGGGGGAAATGGCTACACCTTC.

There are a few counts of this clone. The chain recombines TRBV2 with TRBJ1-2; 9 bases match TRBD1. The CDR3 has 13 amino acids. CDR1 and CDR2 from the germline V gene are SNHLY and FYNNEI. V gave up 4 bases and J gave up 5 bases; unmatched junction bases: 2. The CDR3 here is CASSGQGDYGYTF. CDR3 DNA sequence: TGTGCCAGCAGTGGACAGGGGGATTATGGCTACACCTTC.

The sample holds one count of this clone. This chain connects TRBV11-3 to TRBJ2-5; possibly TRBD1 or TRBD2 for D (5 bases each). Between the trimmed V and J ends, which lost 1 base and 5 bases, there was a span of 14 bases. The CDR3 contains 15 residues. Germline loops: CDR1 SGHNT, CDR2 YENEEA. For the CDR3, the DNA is TGTGCCAGCAGCTTAGCGGGGCCCCCCAGTGAGACCCAGTACTTC. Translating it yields CASSLAGPPSETQYF.

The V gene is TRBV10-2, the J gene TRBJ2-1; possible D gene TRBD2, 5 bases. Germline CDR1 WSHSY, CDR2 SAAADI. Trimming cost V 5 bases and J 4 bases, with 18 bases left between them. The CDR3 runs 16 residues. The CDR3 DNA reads TGCGCCAGCAGTAGGCTAGCTAGGGAGTTGTACAATGAGCAGTTCTTC. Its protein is CASSRLARELYNEQFF.

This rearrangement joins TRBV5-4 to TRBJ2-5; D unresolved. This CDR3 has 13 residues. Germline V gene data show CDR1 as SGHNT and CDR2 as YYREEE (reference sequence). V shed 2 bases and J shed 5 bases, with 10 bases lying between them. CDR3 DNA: TGTGCCAGCAGCTTAGGCCAAGAGGAGACCCAGTACTTC. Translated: CASSLGQEETQYF. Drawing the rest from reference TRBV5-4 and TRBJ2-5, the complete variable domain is ETGVTQSPTHLIKTRGQQVTLRCSSQSGHNTVSWYQQALGQGPQFIFQYYREEENGRGNFPPRFSGLQFPNYSSELNVNALELDDSALYLCASSLGQEETQYFGPGTRLLVL.

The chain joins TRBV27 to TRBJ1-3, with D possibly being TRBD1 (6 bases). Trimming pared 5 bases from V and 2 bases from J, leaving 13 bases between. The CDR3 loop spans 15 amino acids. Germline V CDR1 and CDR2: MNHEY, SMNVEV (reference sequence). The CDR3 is CASSRSQGTGNTIYF. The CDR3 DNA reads TGTGCCAGCAGTCGATCGCAGGGGACTGGAAACACCATATATTTT.

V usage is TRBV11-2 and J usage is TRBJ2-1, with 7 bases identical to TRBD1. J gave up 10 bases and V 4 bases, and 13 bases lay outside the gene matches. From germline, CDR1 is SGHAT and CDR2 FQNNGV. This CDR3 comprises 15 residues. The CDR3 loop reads CASSSPTGFPPEQFF. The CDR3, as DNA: TGTGCCAGCAGCTCTCCGACAGGGTTTCCCCCGGAGCAGTTCTTC.

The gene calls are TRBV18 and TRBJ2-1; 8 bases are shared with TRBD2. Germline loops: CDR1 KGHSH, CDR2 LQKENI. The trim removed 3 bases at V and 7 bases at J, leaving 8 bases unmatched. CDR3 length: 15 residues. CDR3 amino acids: CASSPLAGSGNEQFF. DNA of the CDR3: TGTGCCAGCTCACCTCTAGCGGGTTCCGGGAATGAGCAGTTCTTC.

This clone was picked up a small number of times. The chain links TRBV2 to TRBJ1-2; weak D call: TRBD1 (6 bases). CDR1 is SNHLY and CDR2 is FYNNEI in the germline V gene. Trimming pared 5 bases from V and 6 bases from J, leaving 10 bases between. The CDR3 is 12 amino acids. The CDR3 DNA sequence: TGTGCCAGCAGTACAGGGTTTGATGGCTACACCTTC. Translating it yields CASSTGFDGYTF.

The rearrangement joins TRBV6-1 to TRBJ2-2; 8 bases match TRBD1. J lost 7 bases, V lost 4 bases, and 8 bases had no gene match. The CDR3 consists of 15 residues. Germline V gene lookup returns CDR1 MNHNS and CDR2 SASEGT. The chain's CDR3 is CASSVSGGINGELFF. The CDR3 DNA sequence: TGTGCCAGCAGTGTGTCAGGGGGCATCAACGGGGAGCTGTTTTTT.